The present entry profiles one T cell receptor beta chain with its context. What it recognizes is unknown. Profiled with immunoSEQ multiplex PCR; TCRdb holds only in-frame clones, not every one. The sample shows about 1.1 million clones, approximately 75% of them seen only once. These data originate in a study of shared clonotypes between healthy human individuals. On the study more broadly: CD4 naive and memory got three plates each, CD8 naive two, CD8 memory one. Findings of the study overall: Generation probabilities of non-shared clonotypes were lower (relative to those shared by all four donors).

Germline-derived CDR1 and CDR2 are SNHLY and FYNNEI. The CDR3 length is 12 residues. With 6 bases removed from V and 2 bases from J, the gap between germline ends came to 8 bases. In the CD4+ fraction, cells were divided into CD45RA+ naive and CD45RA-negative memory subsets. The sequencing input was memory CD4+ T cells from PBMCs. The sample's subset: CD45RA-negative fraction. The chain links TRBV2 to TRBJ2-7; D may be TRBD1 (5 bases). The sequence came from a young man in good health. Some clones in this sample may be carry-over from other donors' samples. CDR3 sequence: CASRGQTYEQYF. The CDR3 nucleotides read TGTGCCAGCAGGGGGCAGACCTACGAGCAGTACTTC.